A single sample gave rise to the 11 T cell receptor beta chains below, sequenced in a study of OX40 agonist ivuxolimab in advanced cancers. Assay used: immunoSEQ multiplex PCR; TCRdb lists only in-frame clones, some missing. The profile shows approximately 60,000 clones, 77% of them singletons. The specimen was CD4+ or CD8+ T cells sorted from blood, collected in a trial of the OX40 agonist ivuxolimab. The receptors shown here come from an adult with an advanced solid tumor such as melanoma, head and neck, liver or kidney cancer.

This clone has more than one count but fewer than ten. The chain uses TRBV5-1 and TRBJ1-2; 9 bases map to TRBD1. The CDR3 consists of 14 residues. Germline V gene sequence: CDR1 SGHRS, CDR2 YFSETQ. The V and J ends lost 5 bases and 7 bases, in that order; junction bases with no gene match: 9. The CDR3 sequence is CASRITTGGFGYTF. In nucleotides, the CDR3 is TGCGCCAGCAGGATCACTACAGGGGGCTTTGGCTACACCTTC. Full variable domain (missing parts from reference TRBV5-1 and TRBJ1-2): KAGVTQTPRYLIKTRGQQVTLSCSPISGHRSVSWYQQTPGQGLQFLFEYFSETQRNKGNFPGRFSGRQFSNSRSEMNVSTLELGDSALYLCASRITTGGFGYTFGSGTRLTVV.

V gene TRBV15 combines with J gene TRBJ1-4; 7 bases agree with TRBD1. Germline trimming cut 0 bases from V and 2 bases from J; bases unmatched to any gene: 0. This CDR3 region has 15 residues. Per germline, CDR1 LNHNV and CDR2 YYDKDF (reference sequence). As DNA, the CDR3 is TGTGCCACCAGCAGAGAACAGGGGACTAATGAAAAACTGTTTTTT. It is translated as CATSREQGTNEKLFF.

The V call is TRBV7-2, the J call TRBJ2-2, with a weak D call TRBD1 (6 bases). The germline gives CDR1 SGHTA, CDR2 FQGNSA. The V end lost 1 base, the J end lost 0 bases, and 9 bases lay between the germline ends. This CDR3 is built from 16 residues. CDR3 amino acids: CASSLGGQANTGELFF. The CDR3 nucleotides read TGTGCCAGCAGCTTAGGGGGGCAGGCGAACACCGGGGAGCTGTTTTTT.

The chain employs TRBV4-3 and TRBJ1-3; no definite D call. Trimming removed 3 bases from V and 0 bases from J, with 6 bases in between. The germline gives CDR1 LGHNA, CDR2 YSLEER. CDR3 length: 14 amino acids. The CDR3 region has the DNA TGCGCCAGCAGCCATCGGGGCTCTGGAAACACCATATATTTT. It codes for CASSHRGSGNTIYF.

This clone was seen only a few times. V usage is TRBV2 and J usage is TRBJ1-1; D is unresolved. Trimming took 4 bases from V and 1 from J, leaving 4 bases between them. This CDR3 spans 12 amino acids. Germline CDR1 reads SNHLY; CDR2 reads FYNNEI. For the CDR3, the DNA is TGTGCCAGCAGTGTCCCGAACACTGAAGCTTTCTTT. Amino acid sequence: CASSVPNTEAFF.

V gene TRBV6-1 combines with J gene TRBJ1-2; D perhaps matches TRBD1 (6 bases). V was cut by 7 bases and J by 5 bases, with 17 bases left in between. Germline CDR1 and CDR2: MNHNS and SASEGT. The CDR3 length is 14 residues. This CDR3 is CASTTGAGRYGYTF. CDR3 DNA: TGTGCCAGCACTACGGGGGCAGGGAGGTATGGCTACACCTTC.

V gene TRBV18 combines with J gene TRBJ2-3, with 10 bases aligning to TRBD2. V gave up 2 bases and J gave up 0 bases; unmatched junction bases: 8. This CDR3 has 18 residues. Looked up from germline, CDR1 is KGHSH and CDR2 is LQKENI. The CDR3 nucleotides read TGTGCCAGCTCACCAAAGGCTAGCGGGGGAGGTAGCACAGATACGCAGTATTTT. Protein: CASSPKASGGGSTDTQYF. The whole variable domain, filled in from reference TRBV18 and TRBJ2-3, reads NAGVMQNPRHLVRRRGQEARLRCSPMKGHSHVYWYRQLPEEGLKFMVYLQKENIIDESGMPKERFSAEFPKEGPSILRIQQVVRGDSAAYFCASSPKASGGGSTDTQYFGPGTRLTVL.

This chain connects TRBV28 to TRBJ1-6; D is unresolved. This CDR3 has 14 amino acids. Germline V CDR1 and CDR2: MDHEN, SYDVKM. Trimming took 2 bases from V and 6 from J, leaving 8 bases between them. The CDR3 sequence: CASSLRPFNSPLHF. The CDR3 coding sequence is TGTGCCAGCAGTTTAAGACCTTTTAATTCACCCCTCCACTTT.

The chain carries TRBV7-3 and TRBJ2-7; 12 bases are a match to TRBD2. Germline V gene lookup returns CDR1 SGHTA and CDR2 FQGTGA. The length of the CDR3 is 16 residues. J was trimmed by 7 bases and V by 3 bases; bases with no gene match: 10. Written as DNA, the CDR3 is TGTGCCAGCAGCTTCTTCGGGCTAGCGGGAGGGAATGAGCAGTACTTC. Residues: CASSFFGLAGGNEQYF.

A remark on this clone: This sample also contains other DNA sequences that code for the same CDR3. The chain employs TRBV19 and TRBJ2-1; no definite D call. This CDR3 has 13 residues. CDR1 is LNHDA and CDR2 is SQIVND in the germline V gene (reference sequence). V was trimmed by 8 bases and J by 0 bases, leaving 8 bases between them. CDR3 bases: TGTGCCAGTCGCGCCAGCTCCTACAATGAGCAGTTCTTC. Translating it yields CASRASSYNEQFF.

V usage is TRBV5-1 and J usage is TRBJ2-2; 7 nucleotides agree with TRBD1. Trimming at V came to 4 bases and at J to 5 bases, leaving 8 bases not matched to a gene. This CDR3 has 15 amino acids. The germline CDR1 and CDR2 sequences are SGHRS and YFSETQ. CDR3 amino acids: CASSLNRGKTGELFF. CDR3 in DNA: TGCGCCAGCAGCCTCAACAGGGGTAAAACCGGGGAGCTGTTTTTT.